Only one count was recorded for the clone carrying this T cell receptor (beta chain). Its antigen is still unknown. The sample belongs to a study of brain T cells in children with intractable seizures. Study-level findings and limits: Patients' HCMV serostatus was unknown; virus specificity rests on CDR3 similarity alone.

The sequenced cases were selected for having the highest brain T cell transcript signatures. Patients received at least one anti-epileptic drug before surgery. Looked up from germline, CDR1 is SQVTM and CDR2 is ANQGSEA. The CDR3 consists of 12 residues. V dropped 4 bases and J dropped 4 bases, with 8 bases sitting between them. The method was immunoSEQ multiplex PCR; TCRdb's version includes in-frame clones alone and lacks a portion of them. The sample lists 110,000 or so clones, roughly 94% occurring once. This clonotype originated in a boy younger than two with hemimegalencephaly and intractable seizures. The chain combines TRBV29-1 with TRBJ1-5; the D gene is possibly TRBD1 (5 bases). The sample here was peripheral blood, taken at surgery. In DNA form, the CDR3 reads TGCAGCGTTGGGGGGTCGAATCAGCCCCAGCATTTT. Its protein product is CSVGGSNQPQHF.